These T cell receptor beta chains were read from a single sample in a study of molecular identifiers for immune sequencing clone quantification. In TCRdb, the PCR reads were re-called with MiXCR into one record per CDR3 protein. The data hold roughly 24,000 distinct CDR3 sequences, with approximately 17% observed a single time. Sequenced sample: naive CD8+ T cells from blood, with Jurkat cell RNA spiked in. The receptors stem from a human donor in good health. Some libraries in this study had Jurkat cell RNA spiked in. Each CDR3 is given with its conserved first and last residue. The D gene is left open where the match is weak. Clone size appears in some rows only: once, few, many, or a class for an expanded clone.

V	J	D	size	CDR3	DNA
TRBV19	TRBJ1-5	.	many	CASSWGLTHEGEPQHF	TGTGCCAGTAGTTGGGGGTTGACGCACGAAGGGGAGCCCCAGCATTTT
TRBV7-9	TRBJ2-3	TRBD1	many	CASNPWDRAIDTQYF	TGTGCCAGCAACCCGTGGGACAGGGCCATAGATACGCAGTATTTT
TRBV7-9	TRBJ1-5	TRBD1	many	CASSLKGGNQPQHF	TGTGCCAGCAGCTTAAAAGGGGGCAACCAGCCCCAGCATTTT
TRBV27	TRBJ1-1	.	many	CASSLARDRGQAFF	TGTGCCAGCAGTCTAGCCCGTGATCGGGGCCAAGCTTTCTTT
TRBV28	TRBJ1-5	TRBD1	many	CASMWGQGLMRNQPQHF	TGTGCCAGTATGTGGGGACAGGGTTTGATGAGAAATCAGCCCCAGCATTTT
TRBV27	TRBJ2-5	.	many	CASTFYQETQYF	TGTGCCAGCACTTTCTACCAAGAGACCCAGTACTTC
TRBV5-1	TRBJ2-2	TRBD2	many	CASSLAREDPTGELFF	TGCGCCAGCAGCTTGGCGCGGGAGGATCCCACCGGGGAGCTGTTTTTT
TRBV5-6	TRBJ1-1	TRBD1	many	CASSPPGTGKNTEAFF	TGTGCCAGCAGCCCTCCCGGGACAGGGAAGAACACTGAAGCTTTCTTT
TRBV7-8	TRBJ2-7	.	many	CASSLDLGDYEQYF	TGTGCCAGCAGCTTAGATTTGGGGGACTACGAGCAGTACTTC
TRBV11-3	TRBJ2-2	.	.	CASSLVRGNTGELFF	TGTGCCAGCAGCCTGGTCAGGGGTAACACCGGGGAGCTGTTTTTT
TRBV2	TRBJ2-7	TRBD2	many	CASSVVGLADDEQYF	TGTGCCAGCAGTGTCGTCGGACTAGCGGACGACGAGCAGTACTTC
TRBV12-3/TRBV12-4	TRBJ2-5	TRBD2	few	CASSELAGETQTQYF	TGTGCCAGCAGTGAACTAGCGGGAGAGACCCAGACCCAGTACTTC
TRBV12-3/TRBV12-4	TRBJ2-1	.	many	CASSPDGNEQFF	TGTGCCAGCAGCCCCGACGGGAATGAGCAGTTCTTC
TRBV7-9	TRBJ2-7	.	many	CASSRDNSYEQYF	TGTGCCAGCAGCCGGGACAACTCCTACGAGCAGTACTTC
TRBV30	TRBJ2-1	TRBD2	.	CAWSGTSVFPNEQFF	TGTGCCTGGAGTGGGACTAGCGTGTTTCCAAATGAGCAGTTCTTC
TRBV7-9	TRBJ1-1	TRBD1	many	CASSYSTGAITEAFF	TGTGCCAGCAGCTACTCGACAGGGGCCATCACTGAAGCTTTCTTT
TRBV6-2/TRBV6-3	TRBJ1-1	.	many	CASSRVNEHTEAFF	TGTGCCAGCAGCCGAGTGAACGAACACACTGAAGCTTTCTTT
TRBV7-9	TRBJ2-1	.	many	CASSRSQDRGFF	TGTGCCAGCAGCCGCTCCCAGGACCGGGGGTTCTTC
TRBV7-9	TRBJ1-5	.	.	CASSLSNSNQPQHF	TGTGCCAGCAGCTTATCCAATAGCAATCAGCCCCAGCATTTT
TRBV12-3/TRBV12-4	TRBJ2-7	.	many	CASSWTEGFYEQYF	TGTGCCAGCAGTTGGACAGAGGGGTTCTACGAGCAGTACTTC
TRBV20-1	TRBJ1-3	.	many	CSARETLSGNTIYF	TGCAGTGCTAGAGAGACACTCTCTGGAAACACCATATATTTT
TRBV7-2	TRBJ1-5	.	medium-sized	CASSFGLNQPQHF	TGTGCCAGCAGCTTTGGATTGAATCAGCCCCAGCATTTT
TRBV7-9	TRBJ2-5	.	many	CASSDRRAHQETQYF	TGTGCCAGCAGCGACCGAAGGGCCCACCAAGAGACCCAGTACTTC
TRBV10-3	TRBJ2-1	TRBD2	many	CAISESTSGYNEQFF	TGTGCCATCAGTGAGTCGACTAGCGGTTACAATGAGCAGTTCTTC
TRBV7-9	TRBJ2-4	.	many	CASSTNHLGGASKNIQYF	TGTGCCAGCAGCACGAACCACCTTGGGGGTGCGTCGAAAAACATTCAGTACTTC
TRBV19	TRBJ2-1	TRBD2	many	CASLPSTPLAGGWDEQFF	TGTGCCAGTCTACCCTCAACCCCCCTAGCGGGAGGGTGGGATGAGCAGTTCTTC
TRBV19	TRBJ1-2	.	many	CASSRANYGYTF	TGTGCCAGTAGTCGGGCTAACTATGGCTACACCTTC
TRBV6-2/TRBV6-3	TRBJ2-7	.	many	CASSSRRAYEQYF	TGTGCCAGCAGTTCCAGGAGGGCCTACGAGCAGTACTTC
TRBV3-1	TRBJ2-5	.	many	CASSTWTDQETQYF	TGTGCCAGCAGCACGTGGACAGACCAAGAGACCCAGTACTTC
TRBV13	TRBJ2-7	TRBD2	many	CASSLGLAEGEQYF	TGTGCCAGCAGCTTGGGACTAGCGGAGGGCGAGCAGTACTTC
TRBV19	TRBJ2-7	TRBD2	many	CASSTGLAGGPSYEQYF	TGTGCCAGTAGTACGGGACTAGCGGGAGGGCCCTCCTACGAGCAGTACTTC
TRBV4-3	TRBJ2-5	.	many	CASSQDSNPRETQYF	TGCGCCAGCAGCCAAGATAGCAACCCGAGGGAGACCCAGTACTTC
TRBV6-6	TRBJ2-5	.	many	CASTQPPRVDLQETQYF	TGTGCCAGCACCCAACCACCCCGGGTTGACCTACAAGAGACCCAGTACTTC
TRBV20-1	TRBJ1-1	.	many	CSARESRRGTEAFF	TGCAGTGCTAGAGAGTCCCGCCGAGGTACTGAAGCTTTCTTT
TRBV9	TRBJ2-7	TRBD2	many	CASSAGTNARYYEQYF	TGTGCCAGCAGCGCTGGGACTAACGCTCGATACTACGAGCAGTACTTC
TRBV30	TRBJ2-3	TRBD2	many	CACLELGLAGDSSTDTQYF	TGTGCCTGCCTGGAGCTAGGACTAGCTGGGGATTCTAGCACAGATACGCAGTATTTT
TRBV30	TRBJ1-5	.	many	CAWDLGSNQPQHF	TGTGCCTGGGACCTAGGAAGCAATCAGCCCCAGCATTTT
TRBV4-3	TRBJ1-2	.	many	CASSQDRALGYGYTF	TGCGCCAGCAGCCAAGACAGGGCTCTGGGCTATGGCTACACCTTC
TRBV7-9	TRBJ2-5	.	many	CASSSPGAAETQYF	TGTGCCAGCAGCTCACCGGGGGCTGCAGAGACCCAGTACTTC
TRBV10-2	TRBJ1-1	TRBD1	many	CASRGRQGIYTEAFF	TGCGCCAGCAGGGGTAGACAGGGGATTTACACTGAAGCTTTCTTT
TRBV5-4	TRBJ1-6	TRBD1	many	CASSLTGTEGLIALHF	TGTGCCAGCAGCCTGACCGGGACAGAAGGTCTTATCGCCCTCCACTTT
TRBV7-8	TRBJ2-1	.	many	CASSPRWGAYNEQFF	TGTGCCAGCAGCCCCCGCTGGGGCGCCTACAATGAGCAGTTCTTC
TRBV20-1	TRBJ2-3	TRBD2	many	CSARRGSGRVTDTQYF	TGCAGTGCTAGAAGGGGGAGCGGGAGGGTTACAGATACGCAGTATTTT
TRBV2	TRBJ2-7	.	many	CASSESLYEQYF	TGTGCCAGCAGTGAGTCTCTCTACGAGCAGTACTTC
TRBV11-2	TRBJ1-1	.	many	CASSLGFGTYRPPNTEAFF	TGTGCCAGCAGCTTAGGCTTTGGGACATATCGCCCCCCGAACACTGAAGCTTTCTTT
TRBV4-1	TRBJ1-2	TRBD1	many	CASSLIVTGQQYGYTF	TGCGCCAGCAGCCTAATTGTCACGGGACAGCAGTATGGCTACACCTTC
TRBV28	TRBJ2-7	TRBD1	many	CASSYTRQGIYEQYF	TGTGCCAGCAGTTACACCCGACAGGGGATTTACGAGCAGTACTTC
TRBV11-2	TRBJ2-1	.	many	CASSLISAAEQFF	TGTGCCAGCAGCTTAATTTCGGCGGCTGAGCAGTTCTTC
TRBV29-1	TRBJ2-5	.	many	CSVGQQGLTQETQYF	TGCAGCGTTGGACAACAGGGTTTAACGCAGGAGACCCAGTACTTC
TRBV20-1	TRBJ1-2	.	many	CSASTPNYGYTF	TGCAGTGCTTCAACACCTAACTATGGCTACACCTTC
TRBV5-6	TRBJ2-5	.	many	CASGPGSETQYF	TGTGCCAGCGGCCCGGGTAGCGAGACCCAGTACTTC
TRBV14	TRBJ1-1	.	many	CASSQEVRGTEAFF	TGTGCCAGCAGCCAAGAGGTCAGGGGAACTGAAGCTTTCTTT